Below, 21 T cell receptor beta chains from the same sample are listed, as sequenced in a study of blood T cell repertoires in COVID-19. The protocol was immunoSEQ multiplex PCR, while the TCRdb copy is restricted to in-frame clones and leaves out a portion. The sample contains hundreds of thousands of clones, 75% to 90% of which appear only once. The source material was peripheral blood. The receptors were gathered from a man aged 18 to 29 with COVID-19, enrolled during active disease.

This clone was seen a single time. This chain links TRBV28 with TRBJ2-5, with a possible D match to TRBD2 (7 bases). Germline V gene lookup returns CDR1 MDHEN and CDR2 SYDVKM. The CDR3 has 14 residues. V was shortened by 11 bases and J by 0 bases, with 16 bases between the two germline ends. CDR3 loop: CAGGRGSYQETQYF. The CDR3 DNA follows: TGTGCCGGGGGGCGGGGGTCATACCAAGAGACCCAGTACTTC.

CDR3 amino acids: CASSLGTSGRNGEQYF. The CDR3 nucleotides are TGTGCCAGCAGTTTGGGGACTAGCGGGAGAAACGGCGAGCAGTACTTC. The chain carries TRBV6-5 and TRBJ2-7; 14 bases map to TRBD2. V was pared by 4 bases and J by 6 bases, with 8 bases of the junction left unmatched. This CDR3 region has 16 residues. From germline, CDR1 is MNHEY and CDR2 SVGAGI.

This clone has just one count. The chain links TRBV19 to TRBJ2-7; a weak D match, TRBD1 (5 bases). Trimming shortened V by 6 bases and J by 5 bases, and 14 bases separated the two germline ends. Per germline, CDR1 LNHDA and CDR2 SQIVND (reference sequence). This CDR3 is 13 amino acids long. The CDR3 sequence: CASSQGLSNEQYF. The CDR3 region has the DNA TGTGCCAGTAGCCAGGGTCTCTCGAACGAGCAGTACTTC.

This chain joins TRBV5-1 and TRBJ2-7; TRBD1 matches 9 bases. The germline gives CDR1 SGHRS, CDR2 YFSETQ. J gave up 3 bases and V 2 bases, and 3 bases lay outside the gene matches. This CDR3 region has 14 residues. This chain's CDR3 is CASSFRDRVYEQYF. CDR3 sequence (DNA): TGCGCCAGCAGCTTCCGGGACAGGGTCTACGAGCAGTACTTC.

This chain connects TRBV5-1 to TRBJ2-7; no reliable D call. Trimming took 0 bases from V and 5 from J, leaving 9 bases between them. This CDR3 region has 13 residues. Germline V gene data show CDR1 as SGHRS and CDR2 as YFSETQ. CDR3 nucleotides: TGCGCCAGCAGCTTGGATATTCGGGACGAGCAGTACTTC. Residues: CASSLDIRDEQYF.

This chain joins TRBV24-1 and TRBJ2-3, with 7 bases that match TRBD2. The V and J ends lost 6 bases and 4 bases, in that order; junction bases with no gene match: 6. Germline V gene data show CDR1 as KGHDR and CDR2 as SFDVKD. The CDR3 has 14 residues. In DNA, the CDR3 is TGTGCCACCAGTAGCGGGGTTTGGGCAGATACGCAGTATTTT. It translates to CATSSGVWADTQYF.

The chain combines TRBV3-1 (or the pseudogene TRBV3-2) with TRBJ2-5; tentatively, D is TRBD1 (5 bases). The germline V gene has CDR1 LGHDT and CDR2 YNNKEL (reference sequence). V lost 2 bases and J lost 5, with 9 bases in between. This CDR3 has 13 residues. CDR3 region: CASSQPQGETQYF. CDR3 nucleotide sequence: TGTGCCAGCAGCCAACCCCAGGGCGAGACCCAGTACTTC.

This chain links TRBV7-9 with TRBJ2-3; tentative D call: TRBD1 (5 bases). This CDR3 region has 9 residues. The germline gives CDR1 SEHNR, CDR2 FQNEAQ (reference sequence). The ends were cut back, 6 bases at V and 14 bases at J, with 9 bases in the middle. This chain's CDR3 is CASRPDRYF. The CDR3 DNA reads TGTGCCAGCAGACCAGACAGGTATTTT.

This chain links TRBV19 with TRBJ2-2; TRBD2 is a possible D gene (6 bases). Germline V gene data show CDR1 as LNHDA and CDR2 as SQIVND (reference sequence). V shed 8 bases and J shed 3 bases, with 19 bases lying between them. The CDR3 contains 16 residues. CDR3 region: CASCPFGGVDTGELFF. CDR3 bases: TGTGCCAGTTGCCCCTTCGGAGGGGTGGACACCGGGGAGCTGTTTTTT.

There are many counts of this clone. The rearrangement joins TRBV24-1 to TRBJ1-2; D gene unclear. Deletions cut 1 base from V and 2 bases from J, with 10 bases between. The CDR3 covers 15 residues. CDR1 and CDR2 from the germline V gene are KGHDR and SFDVKD. The CDR3: CATSDLSGENYGYTF. The CDR3 nucleotides are TGTGCCACCAGTGATTTATCCGGGGAGAACTATGGCTACACCTTC.

This sequence joins TRBV2 and TRBJ1-5; 7 nucleotides match TRBD1. The germline CDR1 and CDR2 sequences are SNHLY and FYNNEI. The CDR3 sequence is 13 residues long. Germline trimming cut 5 bases from V and 7 bases from J; bases unmatched to any gene: 5. The CDR3 bases are TGTGCCAGCAGTCCAGGGGGTGGGCAGCCCCAGCATTTT. Amino acid sequence: CASSPGGGQPQHF.

This sequence joins TRBV3-1 (or the pseudogene TRBV3-2) and TRBJ1-1, with a possible D match to TRBD1 (5 bases). The germline gives CDR1 LGHDT, CDR2 YNNKEL (reference sequence). Trimming took 4 bases from V and 5 from J, leaving 11 bases between them. The CDR3 consists of 13 residues. The CDR3: CASSPNGGTEAFF. The CDR3 nucleotides are TGTGCCAGCAGCCCAAATGGGGGGACTGAAGCTTTCTTT.

V gene TRBV7-9 combines with J gene TRBJ2-5, with a weak D call TRBD1 (5 bases). Germline V gives CDR1 SEHNR, CDR2 FQNEAQ (reference sequence). The length of the CDR3 is 15 residues. Trimming left V 5 bases short and J 1 base short, with 14 bases between. CDR3 protein: CASSPYRSPQETQYF. DNA of the CDR3: TGTGCCAGCAGCCCTTACAGGTCCCCCCAAGAGACCCAGTACTTC. The full variable domain, its missing parts supplied by reference TRBV7-9 and TRBJ2-5, is DTGVSQNPRHKITKRGQNVTFRCDPISEHNRLYWYRQTLGQGPEFLTYFQNEAQLEKSRLLSDRFSAERPKGSFSTLEIQRTEQGDSAMYLCASSPYRSPQETQYFGPGTRLLVL.

This chain joins TRBV4-2 and TRBJ1-1; no firm D call. This CDR3 region has 15 residues. V shed 1 base and J shed 4 bases, with 13 bases lying between them. CDR1 is LGHNA and CDR2 is YNFKEQ in the germline V gene. CDR3 sequence (DNA): TGTGCCAGCAGCCAAGGAGGAGAGATGGCCACTGAAGCTTTCTTT. Its translation: CASSQGGEMATEAFF.

V and J are TRBV2 and TRBJ1-2; D is unresolved. The CDR3 is made up of 15 amino acids. Per germline, CDR1 SNHLY and CDR2 FYNNEI. V was cut by 6 bases and J by 8 bases, with 22 bases left in between. The CDR3 reads CASREQPDAGGGYTF. DNA of the CDR3: TGTGCCAGCAGGGAACAGCCAGATGCTGGAGGCGGCTACACCTTC.

The chain recombines TRBV13 with TRBJ2-7, with 7 nucleotides matching TRBD1. This CDR3 has 14 residues. Germline lookup yields CDR1 PRHDT and CDR2 FYEKMQ (reference sequence). J lost 6 bases, V lost 5 bases, and 10 bases had no gene match. For the CDR3, the DNA is TGTGCCAGCAGCCGCCGACAGGGCTCCATCGAGCAGTACTTC. Translated, it gives CASSRRQGSIEQYF.

J is TRBJ2-3 and V is TRBV7-8; 10 bases are a match to TRBD2. The CDR3 has 15 amino acids. Germline CDR1 reads SGHVS; CDR2 reads FQNEAQ. V dropped 6 bases and J dropped 3; count of bases not matched to a gene: 6. CDR3 region: CASSLSGRRTDTQYF. The DNA for the CDR3 is TGTGCCAGCAGTCTTAGCGGGAGGAGGACAGATACGCAGTATTTT. Complete variable domain (other parts from reference TRBV7-8 and TRBJ2-3): GAGVSQSPRYKVAKRGQDVALRCDPISGHVSLFWYQQALGQGPEFLTYFQNEAQLDKSGLPSDRFFAERPEGSVSTLKIQRTQQEDSAVYLCASSLSGRRTDTQYFGPGTRLTVL.

The rearrangement joins TRBV25-1 to TRBJ1-2; perhaps TRBD1 as D (5 bases). Germline-derived CDR1 and CDR2 are MGHDK and SYGVNS. V gave up 6 bases and J gave up 3 bases, with 11 bases separating them. The CDR3 extends over 13 amino acids. This CDR3 is CASRPAGDYGYTF. CDR3 nucleotides: TGTGCCAGCAGACCAGCGGGGGACTATGGCTACACCTTC.

The sample holds a few counts of this clone. The chain employs TRBV10-2 and TRBJ2-7; weak D call: TRBD1 (6 bases). Looked up from germline, CDR1 is WSHSY and CDR2 is SAAADI. The length of the CDR3 is 15 residues. V was clipped by 10 bases and J by 0 bases, with 19 bases between them. The CDR3 protein is CATLSRGGSSYEQYF. The CDR3 DNA reads TGCGCCACCCTATCGAGAGGGGGAAGCTCCTACGAGCAGTACTTC.

The rearrangement joins TRBV2 to TRBJ2-2, with 7 positions matching TRBD1. Germline CDR1 and CDR2: SNHLY and FYNNEI. J was trimmed by 0 bases and V by 5 bases; bases with no gene match: 6. The CDR3 runs to 16 residues. CDR3 in amino acids: CASSRTGPPNTGELFF. CDR3 bases: TGTGCCAGCAGTCGGACAGGCCCACCGAACACCGGGGAGCTGTTTTTT.

The gene calls are TRBV5-1 and TRBJ2-4; tentative D call: TRBD2 (6 bases). CDR1 and CDR2 (germline): SGHRS, YFSETQ. V lost 4 bases to trimming and J lost 5 bases, with 10 bases between them. The CDR3 runs to 13 residues. The CDR3 spells CASSAGLENIQYF. The DNA for the CDR3 is TGCGCCAGCAGCGCGGGACTCGAAAACATTCAGTACTTC.